The clone carrying this TCR beta chain was recorded at least ten times. This sample stems from a study of human T cells and chemical hapten exposure. TCRdb called the RACE reads again in MiXCR, with one record for every CDR3 protein. The data show roughly 30,000 distinct CDR3 sequences, 7% to 8.5% seen once. CDR1 is SEHNR, CDR2 FQNEAQ, per germline (reference sequence). The ends were cut back, 6 bases at V and 5 bases at J, with 19 bases in the middle. The CDR3 extends over 16 amino acids. Time point reported: healthy volunteer bleed at 2 weeks. Before extraction, the whole blood was not fractionated, and total RNA was taken from it.

The sample consisted of whole blood. This sequence was found in a human donor in good health. Some clones in this sample may be carry-over from other donors' samples. The chain is built from TRBV7-9 and TRBJ2-2, with D maybe TRBD2 (6 bases). The CDR3 bases are TGTGCCAGCAGTAGCTCTGGTGGGAGGAAGACCGGGGAGCTGTTTTTT. Amino acids: CASSSSGGRKTGELFF.